The present entry profiles one TCR beta chain with its context. Its antigen is not known. The data belong to a study of cytomegalovirus exposure and HLA in healthy donors. Study-level points and caveats: A later analysis showed TCR association rates differing by HLA locus, peaking at DRB1 and lowest at HLA-C. A list of roughly 160 TCR beta chains associated with cytomegalovirus was given. Analysis was performed later, and it showed HLA-associated TCR beta chains to be more clonally expanded than equally common others.

The V and J ends lost 5 bases and 0 bases respectively, with 13 bases between them. Germline loops: CDR1 MNHEY, CDR2 SMNVEV (reference sequence). The CDR3 contains 15 residues. This PCR relied on a set of 60 Vbeta primers and 13 Jbeta primers. Measured with immunoSEQ multiplex PCR; TCRdb has only the in-frame clones, and not every one. The top ten clones hold 3% to 3.5% of a sample with about 140,000 clones, around four fifths of them seen once. Sequenced input: PBMCs. The clonotype was recovered from a male donor in good health and CMV-seronegative. The V and J genes are TRBV27 and TRBJ1-1; D is unclear. The CDR3 bases are TGTGCCAGCAGTGCTGGTGGAGTAATGAACACTGAAGCTTTCTTT. Its protein product is CASSAGGVMNTEAFF.